This T cell receptor (beta chain) was identified in a study of shared T cell receptors in the human thymus. This CDR3 is built from 17 residues. The V end was cut by 0 bases, the J end by 2 bases, with 14 bases between. From germline, CDR1 is SGHAT and CDR2 FQNNGV. Generated by immunoSEQ multiplex PCR, the TCRdb table keeps only in-frame clones and is missing some. This sample yields roughly 410,000 clones, of which 95% are seen a single time; around 0.018% belongs to the top ten. The rearrangement joins TRBV11-2 to TRBJ1-5, with a tentative D call TRBD1 (6 bases). The sequencing input was thymocytes. The receptor comes from a human donor. This CDR3 reads CASSLDYGGPGNQPQHF. The CDR3 DNA sequence: TGTGCCAGCAGCTTAGACTACGGGGGGCCGGGCAATCAGCCCCAGCATTTT.